This T cell receptor beta chain derives from a study of blood T cell repertoires in COVID-19. Measured with immunoSEQ multiplex PCR; TCRdb has only the in-frame clones, and not every one. The top ten clones hold roughly 10% of a sample with about 100,000 clones, around 87% of them seen once. CDR1 MGHDK and CDR2 SYGVNS come from the germline V gene. Between the trimmed V and J ends, which lost 5 bases and 6 bases, there was a span of 13 bases. There are 13 residues in the CDR3. The clonotype comes from a woman in her twenties or thirties with acute or convalescent COVID-19. The V and J genes are TRBV25-1 and TRBJ1-1; D perhaps matches TRBD1 (5 bases). Sequencing was performed on peripheral blood. The CDR3 nucleotides read TGTGCCAGCAGTACACAGGCTCTGGCTGAAGCTTTCTTT. Amino acids: CASSTQALAEAFF.